Each of the 2 T cell receptor beta chains below was sequenced from the same sample in a study of Graves' ophthalmopathy and Graves' hyperthyroidism. RNA transcripts yielded amplified TCR beta CDR3 regions. An opening RT-PCR round employed HTBI primers and preceded a second-round multiplex PCR. TCRdb called the multiplex PCR reads again in MiXCR, with one record for every CDR3 protein. The data show 600,000 to 950,000 distinct CDR3 sequences, with roughly two fifths seen just once and 35% to 55% held by the top ten. Material for sequencing was peripheral blood. These receptors came from an adult man with Graves' ophthalmopathy.

The chain employs TRBV20-1 and TRBJ1-1; D might be TRBD1 (5 bases). CDR1 and CDR2 (germline): DFQATT, SNEGSKA (reference sequence). This CDR3 has 12 amino acids. Trimming shortened V by 7 bases and J by 3 bases, and 12 bases separated the two germline ends. The CDR3 spells CSGRWGDTEAFF. The CDR3 region has the DNA TGCAGTGGACGGTGGGGGGACACTGAAGCTTTCTTT.

A note on this clonotype: The limits of the CDR3 on the DNA are not certain, so only TCRdb's listed CDR3 is given. The CDR3 protein is CASTPLSGPAGELFF. The genes are TRBV25-1 and TRBJ2-2; the D call TRBD1 from the table was never checked on the DNA. The CDR3 has 15 residues if both end residues are counted. Germline CDR1 is MGHDK and CDR2 is SYGVNS.